These 5 T cell receptor beta chains were sequenced from one sample in a study of cytomegalovirus exposure and HLA in healthy donors. Primers included in the PCR were 60 Vbeta and 13 Jbeta primers. Assay used: immunoSEQ multiplex PCR; TCRdb lists only in-frame clones, some missing. The repertoire holds some 78,000 clones, 80% seen once, with more than 20% in the top ten. Specimen: PBMCs. The receptor source for this set is a woman aged 50 to 60 in good health and CMV-seropositive.

V is TRBV5-1 and J is TRBJ1-2; tentatively, D is TRBD1 (5 bases). V shed 3 bases and J shed 6 bases, with 15 bases lying between them. The germline CDR1 and CDR2 sequences are SGHRS and YFSETQ. The CDR3 totals 14 residues. CDR3 nucleotide sequence: TGCGCCAGCAGCTGGGCAGGGCAAGGGGATGGCTACACCTTC. This sequence encodes CASSWAGQGDGYTF. Variable domain in full (rest from reference TRBV5-1 and TRBJ1-2): KAGVTQTPRYLIKTRGQQVTLSCSPISGHRSVSWYQQTPGQGLQFLFEYFSETQRNKGNFPGRFSGRQFSNSRSEMNVSTLELGDSALYLCASSWAGQGDGYTFGSGTRLTVV.

The chain links TRBV9 to TRBJ2-3; 9 positions agree with TRBD2. Germline CDR1 and CDR2: SGDLS and YYNGEE. The CDR3 sequence is 16 residues long. V was clipped by 0 bases and J by 3 bases; unmatched bases: 5. The CDR3 DNA reads TGTGCCAGCAGCGTAGCGAGCGGGGGGATGACAGATACGCAGTATTTT. Its protein product is CASSVASGGMTDTQYF.

The rearrangement links TRBV11-2 to TRBJ1-2; no reliable D call. This CDR3 has 14 amino acids. CDR1 and CDR2 (germline): SGHAT, FQNNGV. Trimming took off 5 bases at V and 7 bases at J, with 17 bases between the two ends. The CDR3 spells CASSQDGEPSGYTF. The CDR3 DNA is TGTGCCAGCAGCCAGGACGGGGAGCCCTCTGGCTACACCTTC.

The J gene is TRBJ1-2, the V gene TRBV29-1, with a tentative D call TRBD1 (6 bases). The CDR3 covers 14 residues. V dropped 7 bases and J dropped 3 bases, with 18 bases sitting between them. Germline V gene data show CDR1 as SQVTM and CDR2 as ANQGSEA. CDR3 in DNA: TGCAGCGCCCAAGCCTGGGGGCTCGACTATGGCTACACCTTC. This translates into CSAQAWGLDYGYTF.

The gene calls are TRBV15 and TRBJ2-3, with unresolved D. The CDR3 covers 13 residues. CDR1 and CDR2 (germline): LNHNV, YYDKDF (reference sequence). The germline V and J ends were trimmed by 0 bases and 6 bases, with 7 bases remaining between them. The DNA for the CDR3 is TGTGCCACCAGCAGAGATCCCGGTGATACGCAGTATTTT. Amino acids: CATSRDPGDTQYF.